These 21 T cell receptor beta chains originate from one sample sequenced in a study of cytomegalovirus exposure and HLA in healthy donors. Primers for the PCR totalled 60 Vbeta and 13 Jbeta. Assay used: immunoSEQ multiplex PCR; TCRdb lists only in-frame clones, some missing. The sample contains 100,000 to 150,000 clones, roughly 85% of which appear only once. The sequenced sample consisted of PBMCs. Receptors originate from a woman between 40 and 55 years old in good health and CMV-seropositive.

This sequence joins TRBV19 and TRBJ1-2; D perhaps matches TRBD1 (5 bases). V lost 4 bases to trimming and J lost 2 bases, with 14 bases between them. Germline CDR1 and CDR2: LNHDA and SQIVND (reference sequence). The CDR3 covers 15 residues. CDR3 in DNA: TGTGCCAGTAGTACTCGACAGTCTGCCAACTATGGCTACACCTTC. It translates to CASSTRQSANYGYTF.

The chain employs TRBV6-5 and TRBJ2-5, with D possibly TRBD1 on 5 matching bases. The end of the DNA fits TRBJ2-7 better, so the J call may be wrong. The CDR3 covers 15 residues. In germline, CDR1 is MNHEY, CDR2 SVGAGI. The CDR3 spells CASSYAFQGTYEQYF. DNA of the CDR3: TGTGCCAGCAGTTACGCCTTCCAGGGTACCTACGAGCAGTACTTC.

The V and J genes are TRBV6-6 and TRBJ1-2; 9 positions match TRBD1. J was trimmed by 4 bases and V by 4 bases; bases with no gene match: 4. This CDR3 spans 14 amino acids. Germline lookup yields CDR1 MNHNY and CDR2 SVGAGI (reference sequence). CDR3 protein: CASSFPDRGYGYTF. CDR3 bases: TGTGCCAGCAGTTTCCCGGACAGGGGCTATGGCTACACCTTC.

Worth noting for this clone: One end of the junction varies from germline; a read error may be responsible. V gene TRBV28 combines with J gene TRBJ2-1; TRBD2 aligns across 10 bases. In germline, CDR1 is MDHEN, CDR2 SYDVKM. The CDR3 runs to 16 residues. The chain's CDR3 is CANSRWTSGTYNEQFF. DNA of the CDR3: TGTGCCAACAGTCGATGGACTAGCGGAACCTACAATGAGCAGTTCTTC.

This clone was detected only a few times. The chain combines TRBV28 with TRBJ2-5; weak D call: TRBD1 (6 bases). Trimming left V 5 bases short and J 2 bases short, with 15 bases between. Germline V gene data show CDR1 as MDHEN and CDR2 as SYDVKM. CDR3 length equals 15 residues. CDR3 residues: CASSKQGLGQETQYF. In DNA, the CDR3 is TGTGCCAGCAGTAAACAGGGATTAGGGCAAGAGACCCAGTACTTC.

There are a few counts of this clone. The chain employs TRBV2 and TRBJ1-2; 7 bases agree with TRBD1. Germline trimming cut 2 bases from V and 0 bases from J; bases unmatched to any gene: 3. In germline, CDR1 is SNHLY, CDR2 FYNNEI. The CDR3 length is 15 residues. The CDR3 sequence: CASSERQGANYGYTF. DNA of the CDR3: TGTGCCAGCAGTGAAAGGCAGGGGGCTAACTATGGCTACACCTTC.

The table lists this clone with a count of one. This sequence joins TRBV25-1 and TRBJ2-2; the D is unclear. CDR1 and CDR2 (germline): MGHDK, SYGVNS. V was cut by 7 bases and J by 7 bases, with 7 bases left in between. The CDR3 runs to 11 residues. CDR3 coding DNA: TGTGCCAGCATTGGGCTCGGGGAGCTGTTTTTT. Amino acid sequence: CASIGLGELFF.

The chain recombines TRBV5-1 with TRBJ2-2; tentative D call: TRBD2 (5 bases). Looked up from germline, CDR1 is SGHRS and CDR2 is YFSETQ. V dropped 8 bases and J dropped 1 base, with 12 bases sitting between them. The CDR3 consists of 14 residues. CDR3 sequence: CASRTALNTGELFF. CDR3 nucleotide sequence: TGCGCCAGTAGGACTGCCTTGAACACCGGGGAGCTGTTTTTT. Using reference TRBV5-1 and TRBJ2-2 for the parts outside the CDR3, the full variable domain is KAGVTQTPRYLIKTRGQQVTLSCSPISGHRSVSWYQQTPGQGLQFLFEYFSETQRNKGNFPGRFSGRQFSNSRSEMNVSTLELGDSALYLCASRTALNTGELFFGEGSRLTVL.

This sequence joins TRBV9 and TRBJ1-3; maybe TRBD1 (6 bases). From germline, CDR1 is SGDLS and CDR2 YYNGEE. The CDR3 runs 14 residues. CDR3 protein: CGSGTGTGGNTIYF. DNA for the CDR3: TGTGGATCAGGCACAGGGACGGGCGGAAACACCATATATTTT.

The chain recombines TRBV6-5 with TRBJ1-3, with D unresolved. The length of the CDR3 is 14 residues. Germline V gene sequence: CDR1 MNHEY, CDR2 SVGAGI. Trimming took off 2 bases at V and 0 bases at J, with 5 bases between the two ends. CDR3 region: CASSYSVSGNTIYF. DNA for the CDR3: TGTGCCAGCAGTTACAGCGTCTCTGGAAACACCATATATTTT.

The chain is built from TRBV14 and TRBJ2-1; 11 nucleotides agree with TRBD2. The CDR3 extends over 17 amino acids. V dropped 5 bases and J dropped 4; count of bases not matched to a gene: 10. Germline CDR1 and CDR2: SGHDN and FVKESK. CDR3: CASSSRTSGWNYNEQFF. CDR3 nucleotides: TGTGCCAGCAGCTCTAGGACTAGCGGGTGGAATTACAATGAGCAGTTCTTC.

The CDR3 DNA is TGTGCCAGCAGCCCGGGAGCAGGGCCCGACCCTAACTATGGCTACACCTTC. Protein: CASSPGAGPDPNYGYTF. This chain links TRBV5-6 with TRBJ1-2; possibly TRBD1 for D (5 bases). Looked up from germline, CDR1 is SGHDT and CDR2 is YYEEEE. The CDR3 spans 17 residues. Trimming stripped 4 bases from V and 0 bases from J, with 19 bases between. The whole variable domain, remainder taken from reference TRBV5-6 and TRBJ1-2, is DAGVTQSPTHLIKTRGQQVTLRCSPKSGHDTVSWYQQALGQGPQFIFQYYEEEERQRGNFPDRFSGHQFPNYSSELNVNALLLGDSALYLCASSPGAGPDPNYGYTFGSGTRLTVV.

Here the CDR3 reads CASSIVGREWVNEQFF. CDR3 bases: TGTGCCAGTAGTATAGTTGGGCGGGAGTGGGTGAATGAGCAGTTCTTC. The chain couples TRBV19 to TRBJ2-1; 7 bases align to TRBD2. Trimming cost V 1 base and J 7 bases; bases outside gene matches: 10. The CDR3 loop spans 16 amino acids. Per germline, CDR1 LNHDA and CDR2 SQIVND (reference sequence).

This chain uses TRBV23-1 with TRBJ2-2; 7 bases fit TRBD2. TRBV23-1 falls under the ORF class, with uncertain function. V lost 0 bases to trimming and J lost 2 bases; unmatched junction nucleotides: 9. The CDR3 runs to 18 residues. CDR3 bases: TGCGCCAGCAGTCAATCAGTGTTGGGGGGGATAAACACCGGGGAGCTGTTTTTT. Translated, it gives CASSQSVLGGINTGELFF.

V usage is TRBV28 and J usage is TRBJ2-7; weak D call: TRBD2 (5 bases). The CDR3 loop spans 12 amino acids. Germline V gene data show CDR1 as MDHEN and CDR2 as SYDVKM. V lost 5 bases to trimming and J lost 3 bases, with 8 bases between them. The CDR3 is CASSDGGYEQYF. DNA of the CDR3: TGTGCCAGCAGTGATGGAGGCTACGAGCAGTACTTC.

This chain uses TRBV4-1 with TRBJ2-3, with D possibly TRBD1 on 5 matching bases. The V and J ends lost 0 bases and 1 base respectively, with 17 bases between them. CDR1 and CDR2 (germline): MGHRA, YSYEKL. The CDR3 contains 18 residues. The CDR3 spells CASSQDRLGRSGTDTQYF. The DNA for the CDR3 is TGCGCCAGCAGCCAAGATCGCCTGGGGCGAAGTGGCACAGATACGCAGTATTTT.

This clone was detected once. One base separates it from a far larger clone, so it is likely a read error. V and J are TRBV5-4 and TRBJ2-2; D gene ambiguous. Germline CDR1 and CDR2: SGHNT and YYREEE (reference sequence). V shed 4 bases and J shed 4 bases, with 14 bases lying between them. CDR3 length: 15 residues. In nucleotides, the CDR3 is TGTGCCAGCAGCCAAGATTATGGCAGCACCGGGGAGCTGTTTTTT. Translated, it gives CASSQDYGSTGELFF.

The chain is built from TRBV5-4 and TRBJ1-1; TRBD1 matches 7 bases. The V gene end was trimmed by 4 bases and the J gene end by 2 bases; junction bases not matched to a gene: 2. Germline loops: CDR1 SGHNT, CDR2 YYREEE (reference sequence). The CDR3 consists of 13 residues. The CDR3 DNA reads TGTGCCAGCAGCGGGACAGATAACACTGAAGCTTTCTTT. As protein: CASSGTDNTEAFF.

The chain carries TRBV25-1 and TRBJ1-3; maybe TRBD1 (6 bases). V shed 2 bases and J shed 4 bases, with 9 bases lying between them. The CDR3 extends over 14 amino acids. The germline gives CDR1 MGHDK, CDR2 SYGVNS. CDR3 protein: CASSETGLGNTIYF. CDR3 bases: TGTGCCAGCAGTGAAACAGGGTTGGGAAACACCATATATTTT.

The sample holds one count of this clone. The chain links TRBV5-5 to TRBJ1-5; 9 positions match TRBD1. Germline lookup yields CDR1 SGHKS and CDR2 YYEKEE (reference sequence). V lost 4 bases to trimming and J lost 4 bases; unmatched junction nucleotides: 6. This CDR3 comprises 15 residues. This CDR3 is CASSQWDRENQPQHF. The CDR3 bases are TGTGCCAGCAGCCAGTGGGACAGGGAAAATCAGCCCCAGCATTTT.

The V and J genes are TRBV11-3 and TRBJ1-2; 8 positions match TRBD1. Unmatched junction bases numbered 3, after V lost 2 bases and J lost 7 bases. CDR1 and CDR2 (germline): SGHNT, YENEEA. The CDR3 loop spans 13 amino acids. CDR3 in DNA: TGTGCCAGCAGCTTATCAGGGGGCACTGGCTACACCTTC. It is translated as CASSLSGGTGYTF.